This T cell receptor (beta chain) was retrieved from a study of prognosis after radiotherapy for stage I lung cancer. Study at large: There were a handful of patients who developed distant metastases (median roughly 7 months) after radiotherapy, while more than twelve showed no significant progression.

For this clonotype: Its antigen is not known.

Study-level points and caveats: Frequencies of TRBV and TRBJ gene use reportedly varied by whether patients had metastases. Before stereotactic body radiation therapy the median unique TCR clone count was over 9,500, and afterwards it fell to approximately 6,900.

Genomic DNA yielded TCR beta CDR3, amplified by two-round multiplex PCR. The first PCR round targeted every TRBV and TRBJ gene with specific primers. One entry per CDR3 protein, called by TCRdb with MiXCR from the multiplex PCR reads. The table shows approximately 18,000 distinct CDR3 sequences, with 17% occurring only once. Trimming removed 8 bases from V and 4 bases from J, with 27 bases in between. Germline V gives CDR1 MDHEN, CDR2 SYDVKM. This CDR3 has 17 residues. This TCR was recovered from a donor over 45 with non-small cell lung cancer. This chain uses TRBV28 with TRBJ2-7; weak D call: TRBD2 (8 bases). The specimen comprised PBMCs, sampled before or after stereotactic body radiation therapy (not recorded which). The DNA of the CDR3 is TGTGCCAGCGGATACGAGACAGGGAGCGGGAGAGCATACGAGCAGTACTTC. Translating gives CASGYETGSGRAYEQYF.